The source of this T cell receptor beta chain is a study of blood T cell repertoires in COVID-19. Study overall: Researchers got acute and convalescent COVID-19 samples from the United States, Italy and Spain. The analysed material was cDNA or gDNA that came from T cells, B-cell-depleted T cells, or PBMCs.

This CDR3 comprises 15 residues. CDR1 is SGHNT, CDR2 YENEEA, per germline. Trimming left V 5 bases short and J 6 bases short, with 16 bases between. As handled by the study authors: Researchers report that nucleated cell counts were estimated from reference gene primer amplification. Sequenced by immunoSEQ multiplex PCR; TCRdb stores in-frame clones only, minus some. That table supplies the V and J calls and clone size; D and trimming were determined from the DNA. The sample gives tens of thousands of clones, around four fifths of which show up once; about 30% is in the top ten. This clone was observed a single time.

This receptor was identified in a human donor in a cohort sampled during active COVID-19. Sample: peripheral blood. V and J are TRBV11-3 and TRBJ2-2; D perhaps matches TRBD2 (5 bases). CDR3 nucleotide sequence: TGTGCCAGCAGCCGGAGGATCTTTCCGGCCGGGGAGCTGTTTTTT. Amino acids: CASSRRIFPAGELFF.